The 14 T cell receptor beta chains in this list originate from one sample, sequenced in a study of T cell repertoires in cytomegalovirus infection. TCRdb recomputed calls from the reads with MiXCR, one row per CDR3 protein. The sample has about 890,000 distinct CDR3 sequences, around 31% seen once; the top ten hold over 12%. The antigens these receptors bind are not known. The material was cultured CD8+ T cells from PBMCs, obtained from culture after CMV antigen stimulation. These receptors all stem from a human donor in good health (CMV status not recorded). Some clones in this sample may be carry-over from other donors' samples.

This clonotype was seen repeatedly, ten times or more. This rearrangement joins TRBV19 to TRBJ2-3; D might be TRBD1 (6 bases). CDR1 and CDR2 (germline): LNHDA, SQIVND (reference sequence). With 3 bases removed from V and 0 bases from J, the gap between germline ends came to 10 bases. The CDR3 runs to 15 residues. The CDR3 nucleotides are TGTGCCAGTAGTATGGACAGTGTTAGCACAGATACGCAGTATTTT. Amino acids: CASSMDSVSTDTQYF. The whole variable domain, filled in from reference TRBV19 and TRBJ2-3, reads DGGITQSPKYLFRKEGQNVTLSCEQNLNHDAMYWYRQDPGQGLRLIYYSQIVNDFQKGDIAEGYSVSREKKESFPLTVTSAQKNPTAFYLCASSMDSVSTDTQYFGPGTRLTVL.

The chain links TRBV6-6 to TRBJ2-2, with D possibly TRBD1 on 5 matching bases. Per the germline V gene, CDR1 is MNHNY and CDR2 is SVGAGI (reference sequence). V shed 2 bases and J shed 3 bases, with 10 bases lying between them. The CDR3 sequence is 15 residues long. The CDR3, as DNA: TGTGCCAGCAGTTACGGGGCGGCATACACCGGGGAGCTGTTTTTT. Its translation: CASSYGAAYTGELFF.

This clonotype appeared a few times. The CDR3 spells CASSQDIFETQYF. CDR3 bases: TGCGCCAGCAGCCAAGACATATTCGAGACCCAGTACTTC. This rearrangement joins TRBV4-3 to TRBJ2-5; D remains ambiguous. This CDR3 spans 13 amino acids. Germline lookup yields CDR1 LGHNA and CDR2 YSLEER. V lost 0 bases and J lost 5, with 7 bases in between.

In its sample, this clonotype was seen once. The genes are TRBV6-6 and TRBJ1-5; a weak D match, TRBD1 (5 bases). V dropped 5 bases and J dropped 1 base, with 15 bases sitting between them. This CDR3 region has 16 residues. From germline, CDR1 is MNHNY and CDR2 SVGAGI (reference sequence). The CDR3: CASSPYAWGSNQPQHF. The CDR3 DNA reads TGTGCCAGCAGTCCTTACGCCTGGGGGAGCAATCAGCCCCAGCATTTT.

The chain employs TRBV14 and TRBJ1-2, with 11 bases identical to TRBD1. Germline CDR1 and CDR2: SGHDN and FVKESK. The V gene end was trimmed by 3 bases and the J gene end by 8 bases; junction bases not matched to a gene: 8. The CDR3 spans 15 residues. The CDR3 DNA reads as TGTGCCAGCAGCCACCTACCGGGACAGGGGGACGGCTACACCTTC. Translation: CASSHLPGQGDGYTF.

This clonotype was observed a handful of times. The chain couples TRBV7-6 to TRBJ2-1; TRBD1 aligns across 8 bases. This CDR3 region has 16 residues. V lost 5 bases to trimming and J lost 1 base; unmatched junction nucleotides: 7. Germline-derived CDR1 and CDR2 are SGHVS and FNYEAQ. In nucleotides, the CDR3 is TGTGCCAGCAGCGGGTCAGGGGGCCCATCCTACAATGAGCAGTTCTTC. It codes for CASSGSGGPSYNEQFF. Based on the CDR3 plus reference TRBV7-6 and TRBJ2-1, the full variable domain is GAGVSQSPRYKVTKRGQDVALRCDPISGHVSLYWYRQALGQGPEFLTYFNYEAQQDKSGLPNDRFSAERPEGSISTLTIQRTEQRDSAMYRCASSGSGGPSYNEQFFGPGTRLTVL.

J is TRBJ2-7 and V is TRBV11-3; D may correspond to TRBD1 or TRBD2 (6 bases each). Between the trimmed V and J ends, which lost 4 bases and 5 bases, there was a span of 15 bases. From germline, CDR1 is SGHNT and CDR2 YENEEA. The CDR3 is 14 residues long. As DNA, the CDR3 is TGTGCCAGCAGCTCCGGGTGGGGGGCAAACGAGCAGTACTTC. Translated: CASSSGWGANEQYF.

The V and J genes are TRBV5-6 and TRBJ1-5; no reliable D call. The V end lost 0 bases, the J end lost 6 bases, and 13 bases lay between the germline ends. The CDR3 contains 15 residues. From germline, CDR1 is SGHDT and CDR2 YYEEEE. This CDR3 reads CASSLEGRRSQPQHF. Here the CDR3 DNA reads TGTGCCAGCAGCTTGGAGGGCCGCCGGAGTCAGCCCCAGCATTTT.

This clonotype was detected a few times. The CDR3 sequence: CASSHGGGGELFF. The CDR3 DNA sequence: TGTGCCAGTAGTCATGGCGGTGGCGGGGAGCTGTTTTTT. V and J are TRBV19 and TRBJ2-2, with D unclear. The CDR3 has 13 residues. V was trimmed by 5 bases and J by 7 bases, leaving 11 bases between them. Germline lookup yields CDR1 LNHDA and CDR2 SQIVND (reference sequence). The whole variable domain, filled in from reference TRBV19 and TRBJ2-2, reads DGGITQSPKYLFRKEGQNVTLSCEQNLNHDAMYWYRQDPGQGLRLIYYSQIVNDFQKGDIAEGYSVSREKKESFPLTVTSAQKNPTAFYLCASSHGGGGELFFGEGSRLTVL.

This clonotype was seen repeatedly, ten times or more. V usage is TRBV27 and J usage is TRBJ1-2, with 7 bases matching TRBD1. The V segment lost 8 bases and the J segment 3 bases; nucleotides outside the gene matches: 9. The CDR3 contains 14 residues. Germline CDR1 MNHEY, CDR2 SMNVEV (reference sequence). The CDR3 region is CASAARGADYGYTF. CDR3 nucleotides: TGTGCCAGCGCTGCCAGGGGGGCAGACTATGGCTACACCTTC.

Turning to this clonotype: A single base separates this from a much larger clone, so it may be a read error. The CDR3 reads CASADTQYF. CDR3 DNA: TGTGCCAGCGCAGATACGCAGTATTTT. The chain joins TRBV2 to TRBJ2-3; unclear D gene. Germline V CDR1 and CDR2: SNHLY, FYNNEI. V gave up 8 bases and J gave up 4 bases, with 1 base separating them. The CDR3 consists of 9 residues.

J is TRBJ2-1 and V is TRBV12-3 or TRBV12-4; the D is unclear. Trimming cost V 6 bases and J 0 bases, with 6 bases left between them. The CDR3 length is 13 residues. The CDR3 region is CASRHPSYNEQFF. CDR3 DNA sequence: TGTGCCAGCAGGCACCCCTCCTACAATGAGCAGTTCTTC.

This clonotype was seen ten or more times. The rearrangement uses TRBV7-6 and TRBJ2-5; no clear D. V dropped 2 bases and J dropped 1 base, with 11 bases sitting between them. Germline lookup yields CDR1 SGHVS and CDR2 FNYEAQ. CDR3 length equals 15 residues. The CDR3 DNA reads as TGTGCCAGCAGCTTATACAGAAGCCTCCAAGAGACCCAGTACTTC. Amino acids: CASSLYRSLQETQYF.

The V gene is TRBV7-3, the J gene TRBJ1-1, with D hard to call. CDR3 size: 14 residues. V was cut by 5 bases and J by 1 base, with 11 bases left in between. Germline V gene sequence: CDR1 SGHTA, CDR2 FQGTGA. DNA of the CDR3: TGTGCCAGCAGCCTTCTCCGGAGGAACACTGAAGCTTTCTTT. Translating it yields CASSLLRRNTEAFF. Combining the CDR3 with reference TRBV7-3 and TRBJ1-1 gives the whole variable domain GAGVSQTPSNKVTEKGKYVELRCDPISGHTALYWYRQSLGQGPEFLIYFQGTGAADDSGLPNDRFFAVRPEGSVSTLKIQRTERGDSAVYLCASSLLRRNTEAFFGQGTRLTVV.